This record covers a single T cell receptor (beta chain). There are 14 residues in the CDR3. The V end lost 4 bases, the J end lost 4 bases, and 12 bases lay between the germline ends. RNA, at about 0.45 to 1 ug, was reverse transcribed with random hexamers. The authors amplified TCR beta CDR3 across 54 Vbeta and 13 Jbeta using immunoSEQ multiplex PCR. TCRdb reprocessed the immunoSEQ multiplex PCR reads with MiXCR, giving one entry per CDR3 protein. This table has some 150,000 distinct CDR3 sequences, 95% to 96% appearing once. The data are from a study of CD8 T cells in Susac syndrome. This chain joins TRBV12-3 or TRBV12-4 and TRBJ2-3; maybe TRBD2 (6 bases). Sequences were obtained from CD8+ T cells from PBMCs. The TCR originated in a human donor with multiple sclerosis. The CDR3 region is CASSSDYLPDTQYF. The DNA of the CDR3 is TGTGCCAGCAGTTCGGACTACCTCCCAGATACGCAGTATTTT.